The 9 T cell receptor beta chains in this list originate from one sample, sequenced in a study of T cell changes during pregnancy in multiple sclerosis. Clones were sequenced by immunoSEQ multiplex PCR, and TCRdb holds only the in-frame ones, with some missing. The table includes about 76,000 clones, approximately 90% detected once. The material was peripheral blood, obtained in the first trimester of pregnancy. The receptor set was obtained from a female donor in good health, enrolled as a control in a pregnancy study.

CDR3 in amino acids: CAWTSGRTGGTDTQYF. Here the CDR3 DNA reads TGTGCCTGGACTAGCGGGAGGACGGGGGGCACAGATACGCAGTATTTT. The gene calls are TRBV30 and TRBJ2-3; 11 bases fit TRBD2. Germline values: CDR1 GTSNPN, CDR2 SVGIG (reference sequence). There are 16 residues in the CDR3. The V and J ends lost 4 bases and 1 base, in that order; junction bases with no gene match: 7.

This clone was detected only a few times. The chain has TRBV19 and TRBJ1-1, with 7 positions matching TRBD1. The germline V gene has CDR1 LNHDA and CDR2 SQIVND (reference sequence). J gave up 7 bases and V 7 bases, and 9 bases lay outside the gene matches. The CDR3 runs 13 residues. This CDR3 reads CASKPGQTIEAFF. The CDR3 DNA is TGTGCCAGTAAGCCGGGACAGACCATTGAAGCTTTCTTT.

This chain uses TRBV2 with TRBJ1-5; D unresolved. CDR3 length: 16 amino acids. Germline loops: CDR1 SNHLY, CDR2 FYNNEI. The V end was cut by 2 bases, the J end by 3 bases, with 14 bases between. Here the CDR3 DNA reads TGTGCCAGCAGTGAATCGGGAGGGCCTCACAATCAGCCCCAGCATTTT. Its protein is CASSESGGPHNQPQHF.

CDR3 region: CASSSGQVQETQYF. In DNA, the CDR3 is TGTGCCAGCAGCTCCGGACAGGTACAAGAGACCCAGTACTTC. V usage is TRBV5-5 and J usage is TRBJ2-5, with 7 nucleotides matching TRBD1. This CDR3 comprises 14 residues. J gave up 2 bases and V 3 bases, and 4 bases lay outside the gene matches. Germline V lookup: CDR1 SGHKS, CDR2 YYEKEE (reference sequence).

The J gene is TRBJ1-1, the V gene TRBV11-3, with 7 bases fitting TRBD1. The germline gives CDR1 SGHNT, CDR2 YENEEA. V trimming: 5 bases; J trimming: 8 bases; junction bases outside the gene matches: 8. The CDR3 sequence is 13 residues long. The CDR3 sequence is CASSLRETGEAFF. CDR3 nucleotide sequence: TGTGCCAGCAGCCTTCGAGAGACAGGGGAAGCTTTCTTT.

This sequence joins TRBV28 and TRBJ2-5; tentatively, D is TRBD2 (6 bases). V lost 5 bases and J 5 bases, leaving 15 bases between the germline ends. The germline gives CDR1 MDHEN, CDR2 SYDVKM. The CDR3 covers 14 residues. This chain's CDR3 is CASSPPGEWETQYF. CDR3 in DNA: TGTGCCAGCAGTCCCCCGGGGGAGTGGGAGACCCAGTACTTC.

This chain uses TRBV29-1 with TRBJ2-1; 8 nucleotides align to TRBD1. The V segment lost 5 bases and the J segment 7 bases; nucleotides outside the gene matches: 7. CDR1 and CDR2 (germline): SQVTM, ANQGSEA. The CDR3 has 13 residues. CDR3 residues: CSVRNRGVNEQFF. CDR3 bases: TGCAGCGTTCGCAACAGGGGGGTGAATGAGCAGTTCTTC.

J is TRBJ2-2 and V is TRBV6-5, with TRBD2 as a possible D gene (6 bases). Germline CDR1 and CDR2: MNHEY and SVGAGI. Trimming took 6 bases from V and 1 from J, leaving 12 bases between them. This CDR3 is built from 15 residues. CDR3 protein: CASSRAGKNTGELFF. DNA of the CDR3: TGTGCCAGCAGCAGGGCGGGAAAGAACACCGGGGAGCTGTTTTTT.

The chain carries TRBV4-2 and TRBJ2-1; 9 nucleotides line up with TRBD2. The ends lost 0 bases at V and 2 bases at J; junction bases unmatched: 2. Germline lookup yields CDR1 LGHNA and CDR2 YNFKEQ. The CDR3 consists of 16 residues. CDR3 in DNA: TGTGCCAGCAGCCAAGATGGGACTAGCCCCTACAATGAGCAGTTCTTC. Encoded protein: CASSQDGTSPYNEQFF.